This entry lists 8 T cell receptor beta chains sequenced from one sample in a study of shared clonotypes between healthy human individuals. Profiling relied on immunoSEQ multiplex PCR, and the TCRdb table lists in-frame clones only, not all of them. The sample holds some 980,000 clones; 76% are singletons and the top ten take roughly 1.5%. Sample: memory CD4+ T cells sorted from blood. Subset specified: CD45RA-negative fraction. These receptor sequences come from a young man in good health.

This clone was detected only a few times. V gene TRBV19 combines with J gene TRBJ2-1; 10 nucleotides agree with TRBD2. Trimming removed 5 bases from V and 3 bases from J; junction bases left unmatched: 4. Per the germline V gene, CDR1 is LNHDA and CDR2 is SQIVND (reference sequence). This CDR3 region has 15 residues. CDR3 loop: CASSPLAGDYNEQFF. CDR3 coding DNA: TGTGCCAGTAGTCCCCTAGCGGGGGACTACAATGAGCAGTTCTTC.

Ten or more counts support this clone. This chain uses TRBV15 with TRBJ1-6; perhaps TRBD1 as D (6 bases). The germline gives CDR1 LNHNV, CDR2 YYDKDF (reference sequence). Trimming left V 1 base short and J 6 bases short, with 13 bases between. The CDR3 runs 16 residues. The CDR3 reads CATSRGSGRGNSPLHF. DNA for the CDR3: TGTGCCACCAGCAGAGGATCCGGCAGGGGTAATTCACCCCTCCACTTT.

This clone was seen more than once but under ten times. The chain links TRBV2 to TRBJ2-1; 10 bases agree with TRBD2. The V gene end was trimmed by 7 bases and the J gene end by 7 bases; junction bases not matched to a gene: 4. This CDR3 contains 13 residues. Germline assignment: CDR1 SNHLY and CDR2 FYNNEI. Here the CDR3 reads CASISLAGNEQFF. The CDR3, as DNA: TGTGCCAGCATATCACTAGCGGGAAATGAGCAGTTCTTC.

The rearrangement uses TRBV5-4 and TRBJ2-7; TRBD1 matches at 8 bases. The CDR3 length is 15 residues. Trimming cost V 0 bases and J 2 bases; bases outside gene matches: 4. In germline, CDR1 is SGHNT, CDR2 YYREEE (reference sequence). DNA for the CDR3: TGTGCCAGCAGCTTGGATACCAGGGGGCCCTACGAGCAGTACTTC. Its protein product is CASSLDTRGPYEQYF.

As concerns this clone: A much larger clone sits a single nucleotide away, making a read error possible. V and J are TRBV11-2 and TRBJ1-1; unclear D gene. The CDR3 runs to 11 residues. V was shortened by 0 bases and J by 4 bases, with 0 bases between the two germline ends. Germline V CDR1 and CDR2: SGHAT, FQNNGV. CDR3 region: CASSLDTEAFF. The CDR3, as DNA: TGTGCCAGCAGCTTAGACACTGAAGCTTTCTTT.

The rearrangement joins TRBV5-1 to TRBJ2-5; 8 bases match TRBD1. The CDR3 contains 14 residues. Losses at the gene ends were 5 bases for V and 5 bases for J; bases not matched to a gene: 8. CDR1 is SGHRS, CDR2 YFSETQ, per germline. The CDR3 nucleotides read TGCGCCAGCAGACAGCAGGGGGCGGTTGAGACCCAGTACTTC. It codes for CASRQQGAVETQYF.

The chain employs TRBV30 and TRBJ2-5; D tentatively fits TRBD1 or TRBD2 (6 bases each). The CDR3 length is 13 residues. Germline lookup yields CDR1 GTSNPN and CDR2 SVGIG (reference sequence). The V end was cut by 0 bases, the J end by 5 bases, with 10 bases between. The CDR3 region has the DNA TGTGCCTGGAGTGTAGGGGGGCGGGAGACCCAGTACTTC. This encodes CAWSVGGRETQYF. Drawing the rest from reference TRBV30 and TRBJ2-5, the complete variable domain is SQTIHQWPATLVQPVGSPLSLECTVEGTSNPNLYWYRQAAGRGLQLLFYSVGIGQISSEVPQNLSASRPQDRQFILSSKKLLLSDSGFYLCAWSVGGRETQYFGPGTRLLVL.

The chain uses TRBV7-8 and TRBJ1-4, with 7 bases fitting TRBD1. The V and J ends lost 5 bases and 7 bases, in that order; junction bases with no gene match: 7. This CDR3 is 14 amino acids long. Germline V gives CDR1 SGHVS, CDR2 FQNEAQ. CDR3 loop: CASSRTGAGEKLFF. CDR3 DNA sequence: TGTGCCAGCAGCCGAACAGGGGCGGGTGAAAAACTGTTTTTT.